The source of this T cell receptor (beta chain) is a study of tumor and adjacent non-tumor tissue in lung cancer. TCRbeta libraries were built with three rounds of nested PCR, modified from ARM-PCR. TCRdb processed the multiplex PCR reads anew with MiXCR; each CDR3 protein has one entry. Of more than 55,000 distinct CDR3 sequences detected, more than 55% appear once; the ten largest clones hold under 35%. The sample holds one count of this clonotype. At one boundary the junction diverges from the germline segment, which might be a read error. CDR3 length equals 13 residues. The germline V gene encodes CDR1 MDHEN and CDR2 SYDVKM. This sample's RNA came from whole unsorted tissue. Distant lung tissue was collected more than 3 cm away from the tumor edge.

The source material was distant non-tumor lung tissue. The rearrangement uses TRBV28 and TRBJ2-7; perhaps TRBD2 as D (5 bases). This TCR was recovered from a man between 65 and 80 years old with non-small cell lung cancer. CDR3: CASSEGYKDEHYF. Written as DNA, the CDR3 is TGTGCCAGCTCCGAGGGCTATAAGGACGAGCACTACTTC.